This paragraph reports one T cell receptor beta chain. Antigen: not known. V was trimmed by 3 bases and J by 0 bases, leaving 6 bases between them. The CDR3 consists of 13 residues. This sample is part of a study of OX40 agonist ivuxolimab in advanced cancers. Study overall: People who had prior anti-PD-1, anti-PD-L1 or anti-CTLA-4 therapy could take part, and about 40% had some.

Sequenced by immunoSEQ multiplex PCR; TCRdb stores in-frame clones only, minus some. The table has about 16,000 clones, just over 85% seen once. Study-wide findings and caveats: People who partly responded at 0.1-3.0 mg/kg had some of the least clonal expansion seen. Nonresponders, in some cases, also had low normalized T-cell clonal expansion.

The sample consisted of CD4+ or CD8+ T cells sorted from blood, taken in a trial of the OX40 agonist ivuxolimab. The source of this sequence is an adult with an advanced solid tumor such as melanoma, head and neck, liver or kidney cancer. This chain joins TRBV23-1 and TRBJ2-7, with D uncertain. TRBV23-1 is treated as an ORF (open reading frame) with a function not yet certain. CDR3 coding DNA: TGCGCCAGCAGTCACCCAGTCTCCTACGAGCAGTACTTC. Amino acids: CASSHPVSYEQYF.